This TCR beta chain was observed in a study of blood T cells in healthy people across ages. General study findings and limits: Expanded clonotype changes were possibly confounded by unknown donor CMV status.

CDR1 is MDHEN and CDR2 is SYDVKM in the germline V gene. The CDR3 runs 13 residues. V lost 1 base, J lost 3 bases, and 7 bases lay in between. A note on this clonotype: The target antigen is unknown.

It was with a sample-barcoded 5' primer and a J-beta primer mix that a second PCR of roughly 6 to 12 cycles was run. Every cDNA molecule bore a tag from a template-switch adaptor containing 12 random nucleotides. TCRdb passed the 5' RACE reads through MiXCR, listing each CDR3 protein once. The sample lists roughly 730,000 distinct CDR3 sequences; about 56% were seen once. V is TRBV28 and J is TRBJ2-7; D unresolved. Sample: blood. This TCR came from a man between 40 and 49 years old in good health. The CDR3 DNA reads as TGTGCCAGCAGTTTATCTACGAACTACGAGCAGTACTTC. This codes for CASSLSTNYEQYF. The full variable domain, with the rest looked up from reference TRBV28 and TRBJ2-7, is DVKVTQSSRYLVKRTGEKVFLECVQDMDHENMFWYRQDPGLGLRLIYFSYDVKMKEKGDIPEGYSVSREKKERFSLILESASTNQTSMYLCASSLSTNYEQYFGPGTRLTVT.